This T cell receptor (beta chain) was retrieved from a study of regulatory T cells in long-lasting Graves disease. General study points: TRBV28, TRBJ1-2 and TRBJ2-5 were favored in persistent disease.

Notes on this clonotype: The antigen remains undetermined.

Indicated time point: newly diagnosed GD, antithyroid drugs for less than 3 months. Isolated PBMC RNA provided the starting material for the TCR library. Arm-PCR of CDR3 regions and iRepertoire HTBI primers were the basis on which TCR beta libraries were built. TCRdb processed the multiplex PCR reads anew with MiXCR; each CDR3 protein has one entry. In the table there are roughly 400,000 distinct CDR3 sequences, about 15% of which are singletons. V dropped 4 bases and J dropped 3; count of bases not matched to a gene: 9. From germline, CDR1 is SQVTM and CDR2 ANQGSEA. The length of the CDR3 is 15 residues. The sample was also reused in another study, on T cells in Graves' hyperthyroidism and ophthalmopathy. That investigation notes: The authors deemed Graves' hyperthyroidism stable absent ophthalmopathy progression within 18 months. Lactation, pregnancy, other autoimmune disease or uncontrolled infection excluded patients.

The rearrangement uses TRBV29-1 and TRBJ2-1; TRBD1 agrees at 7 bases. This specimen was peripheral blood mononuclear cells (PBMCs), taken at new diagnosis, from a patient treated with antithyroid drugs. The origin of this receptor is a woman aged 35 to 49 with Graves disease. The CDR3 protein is CSVAPGAGGYNEQFF. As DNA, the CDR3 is TGCAGCGTTGCCCCTGGGGCAGGGGGCTACAATGAGCAGTTCTTC.